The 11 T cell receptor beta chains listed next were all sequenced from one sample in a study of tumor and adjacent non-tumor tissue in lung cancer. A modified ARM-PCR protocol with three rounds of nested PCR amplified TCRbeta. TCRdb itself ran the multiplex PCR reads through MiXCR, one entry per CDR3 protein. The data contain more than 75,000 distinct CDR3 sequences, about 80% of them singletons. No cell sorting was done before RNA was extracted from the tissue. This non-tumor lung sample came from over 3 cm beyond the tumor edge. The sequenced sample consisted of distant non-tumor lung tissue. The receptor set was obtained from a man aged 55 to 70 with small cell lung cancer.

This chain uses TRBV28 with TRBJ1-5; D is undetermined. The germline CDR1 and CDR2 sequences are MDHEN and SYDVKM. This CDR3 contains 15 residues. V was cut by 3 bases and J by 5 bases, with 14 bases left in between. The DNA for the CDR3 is TGTGCCAGCAGTTTGCTCAACAGCATCGATCAGCCCCAGCATTTT. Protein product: CASSLLNSIDQPQHF.

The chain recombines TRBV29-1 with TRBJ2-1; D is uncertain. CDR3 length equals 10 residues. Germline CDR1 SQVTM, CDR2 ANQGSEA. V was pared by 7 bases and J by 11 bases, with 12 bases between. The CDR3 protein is CSDVDSQQFF. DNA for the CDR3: TGCAGCGATGTAGACTCGCAGCAGTTCTTC.

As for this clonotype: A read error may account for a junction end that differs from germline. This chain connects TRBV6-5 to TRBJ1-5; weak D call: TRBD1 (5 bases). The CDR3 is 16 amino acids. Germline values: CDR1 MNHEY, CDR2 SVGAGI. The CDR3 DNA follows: TGTGCTAGCAGTCAGAAACAGGAGAGTAGCAATCAGCCCCAGCATTTT. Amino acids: CASSQKQESSNQPQHF.

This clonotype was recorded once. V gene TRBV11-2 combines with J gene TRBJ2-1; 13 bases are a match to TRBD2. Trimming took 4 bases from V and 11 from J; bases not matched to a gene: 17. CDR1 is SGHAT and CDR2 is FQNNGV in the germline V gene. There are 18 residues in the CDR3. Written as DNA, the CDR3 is TGTGCCAGCAGCTCATATAATTGTGGACTAGCGGGAGAGGAGCAGCAGTTCTTC. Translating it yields CASSSYNCGLAGEEQQFF.

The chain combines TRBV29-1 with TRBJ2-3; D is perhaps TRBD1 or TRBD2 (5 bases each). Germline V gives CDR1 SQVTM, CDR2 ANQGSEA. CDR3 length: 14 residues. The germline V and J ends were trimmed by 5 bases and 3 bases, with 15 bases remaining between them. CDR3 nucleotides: TGCAGCGTTCTTGGGGGAGACTGTACAGATACGCAGTATTTT. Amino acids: CSVLGGDCTDTQYF.

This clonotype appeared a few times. The CDR3 DNA reads TGTGCCAGCAGCCAAGCAAAAGGTGCGGGGAACTACGAGCAGTACTTC. It codes for CASSQAKGAGNYEQYF. This rearrangement joins TRBV4-2 to TRBJ2-7; weak D call: TRBD2 (6 bases). CDR3 length: 16 residues. The ends were cut back, 1 base at V and 3 bases at J, with 16 bases in the middle. Germline V gives CDR1 LGHNA, CDR2 YNFKEQ.

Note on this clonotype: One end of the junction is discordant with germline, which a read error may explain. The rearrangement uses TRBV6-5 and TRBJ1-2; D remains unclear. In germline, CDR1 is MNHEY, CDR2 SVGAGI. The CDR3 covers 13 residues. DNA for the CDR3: TGTGCCAACAGTTACGAGAGTAACTATGGTTACACCTTC. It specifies CANSYESNYGYTF.

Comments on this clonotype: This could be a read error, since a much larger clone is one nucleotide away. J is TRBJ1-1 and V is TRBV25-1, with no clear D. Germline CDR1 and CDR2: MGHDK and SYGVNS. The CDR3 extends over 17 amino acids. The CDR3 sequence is CASSEVLVRGRSTETFF. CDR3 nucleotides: TGTGCCAGCAGTGAGGTATTAGTTCGGGGAAGATCCACTGAAACTTTCTTT.

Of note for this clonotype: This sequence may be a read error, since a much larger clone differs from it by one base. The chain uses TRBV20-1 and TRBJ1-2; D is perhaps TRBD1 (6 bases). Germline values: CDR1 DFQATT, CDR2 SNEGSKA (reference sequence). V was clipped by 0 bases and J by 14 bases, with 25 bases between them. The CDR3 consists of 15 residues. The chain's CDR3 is CSARDGRQAPSDPTF. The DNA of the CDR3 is TGCAGTGCTAGAGATGGGAGACAGGCCCCGTCTGATCCGACCTTC.

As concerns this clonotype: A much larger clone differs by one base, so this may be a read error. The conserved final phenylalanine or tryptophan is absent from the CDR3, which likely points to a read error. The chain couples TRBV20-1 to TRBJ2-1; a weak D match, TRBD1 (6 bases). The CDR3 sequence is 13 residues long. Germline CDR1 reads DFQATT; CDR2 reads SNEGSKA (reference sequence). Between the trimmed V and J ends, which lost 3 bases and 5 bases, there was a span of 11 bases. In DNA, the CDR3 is TGCAGTGCTAGCCAAGGGGGTGACAATGAGCAGTTCTTA. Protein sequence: CSASQGGDNEQFL.

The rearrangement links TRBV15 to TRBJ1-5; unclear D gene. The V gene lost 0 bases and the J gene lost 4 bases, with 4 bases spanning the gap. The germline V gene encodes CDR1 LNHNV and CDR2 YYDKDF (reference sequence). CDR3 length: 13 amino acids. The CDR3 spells CATSRDINQPQHF. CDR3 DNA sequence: TGTGCCACCAGCAGAGATATAAATCAGCCCCAGCATTTT.